These 3 T cell receptor beta chains share one sample of origin, sequenced in a study of T cells in Graves' hyperthyroidism and ophthalmopathy. RNA transcripts gave rise to amplified TCR beta CDR3 regions. The primer set for the first-round RT-PCR of the TCR CDR3 was HTBI. From the multiplex PCR reads, TCRdb called clonotypes with MiXCR, one entry per CDR3 protein. The sample includes about 840,000 distinct CDR3 sequences, 38% of them seen just once. Input material: blood. The receptors derive from a young man with Graves' hyperthyroidism.

This clonotype was detected ten times or more. The J gene is TRBJ1-6, the V gene TRBV19; TRBD1 might be the D (6 bases). Germline V gene data show CDR1 as LNHDA and CDR2 as SQIVND (reference sequence). V was pared by 5 bases and J by 7 bases, with 12 bases between. The CDR3 consists of 14 residues. The CDR3 nucleotides read TGTGCCAGTAGTGCCGGGACACAGAATTCACCCCTCCACTTT. Residues: CASSAGTQNSPLHF. Looking up the rest from reference TRBV19 and TRBJ1-6 gives the full variable domain: DGGITQSPKYLFRKEGQNVTLSCEQNLNHDAMYWYRQDPGQGLRLIYYSQIVNDFQKGDIAEGYSVSREKKESFPLTVTSAQKNPTAFYLCASSAGTQNSPLHFGNGTRLTVT.

Regarding this clonotype: The junction differs from germline at one of its ends, possibly a read error. This chain uses TRBV7-9 with TRBJ2-7, with D possibly being TRBD2 (7 bases). The germline CDR1 and CDR2 sequences are SEHNR and FQNEAQ (reference sequence). The CDR3 is 15 residues long. The chain's CDR3 is CASSQQGGGTYEQYF. CDR3 in DNA: TGCGCCAGCAGCCAACAAGGGGGGGGGACCTACGAGCAGTACTTC.

This clonotype was detected many times. The chain has TRBV2 and TRBJ1-2, with D tentatively TRBD1 (6 bases). Trimming pared 7 bases from V and 7 bases from J, leaving 16 bases between. The CDR3 runs 13 residues. Germline loops: CDR1 SNHLY, CDR2 FYNNEI. CDR3 DNA sequence: TGTGCCAGCACACCAGGGACAACGGGTGGCTACACCTTC. Translation: CASTPGTTGGYTF. Full variable domain (missing parts from reference TRBV2 and TRBJ1-2): EPEVTQTPSHQVTQMGQEVILRCVPISNHLYFYWYRQILGQKVEFLVSFYNNEISEKSEIFDDQFSVERPDGSNFTLKIRSTKLEDSAMYFCASTPGTTGGYTFGSGTRLTVV.